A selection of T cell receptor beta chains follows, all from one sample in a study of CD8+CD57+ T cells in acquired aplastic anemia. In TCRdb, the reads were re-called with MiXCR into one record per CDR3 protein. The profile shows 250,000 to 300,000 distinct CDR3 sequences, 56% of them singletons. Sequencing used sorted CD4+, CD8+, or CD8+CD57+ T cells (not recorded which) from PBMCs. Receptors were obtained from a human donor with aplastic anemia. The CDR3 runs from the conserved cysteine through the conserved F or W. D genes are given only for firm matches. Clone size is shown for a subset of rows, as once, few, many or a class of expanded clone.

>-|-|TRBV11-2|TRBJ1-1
CASSFYAGTEAFF
TGTGCCAGCAGCTTTTATGCGGGAACTGAAGCTTTCTTT
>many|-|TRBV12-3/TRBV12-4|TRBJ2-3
CASSQGTTDTQYF
TGTGCCAGCAGTCAGGGGACCACAGATACGCAGTATTTT
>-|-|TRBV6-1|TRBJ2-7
CASGFPEQYF
TGTGCCAGCGGCTTCCCGGAGCAGTACTTC
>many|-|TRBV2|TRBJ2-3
CASSEVSMAGSTQYF
TGTGCCAGCAGTGAAGTGAGTATGGCGGGGAGTACGCAGTATTTT
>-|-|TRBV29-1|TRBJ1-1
CSAGGQNTEAFF
TGCAGCGCCGGGGGGCAGAACACTGAAGCTTTCTTT
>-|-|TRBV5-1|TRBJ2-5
CASSLSPRALQETQYF
TGCGCCAGCAGCCTGAGCCCCAGGGCCCTCCAAGAGACCCAGTACTTC
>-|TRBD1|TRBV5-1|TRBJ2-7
CASSWQGAGEQYF
TGCGCCAGCAGCTGGCAGGGGGCGGGGGAGCAGTACTTC
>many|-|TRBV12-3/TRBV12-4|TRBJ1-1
CASSLPPGEAFF
TGTGCCAGCAGTTTACCTCCCGGAGAAGCTTTCTTT
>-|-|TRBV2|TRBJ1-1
CASPGRQNTEAFF
TGTGCCAGCCCGGGACGGCAGAACACTGAAGCTTTCTTT
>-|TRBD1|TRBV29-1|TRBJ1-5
CSVVIQGAGNQPQHF
TGCAGCGTTGTCATTCAGGGGGCTGGCAATCAGCCCCAGCATTTT
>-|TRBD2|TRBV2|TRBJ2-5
CASSSGARTQYF
TGTGCCAGCTCGAGCGGGGCCCGGACCCAGTACTTC
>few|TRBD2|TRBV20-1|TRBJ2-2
CSAPGLANTGELFF
TGCAGTGCTCCGGGACTAGCGAACACCGGGGAGCTGTTTTTT
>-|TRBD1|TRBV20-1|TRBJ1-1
CSASPTGEAFF
TGCAGTGCTAGCCCGACAGGGGAAGCTTTCTTT
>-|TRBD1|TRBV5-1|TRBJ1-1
CASSLDGTGGGAFF
TGCGCCAGCAGCTTGGACGGGACAGGGGGGGGAGCTTTCTTT
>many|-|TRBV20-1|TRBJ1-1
CSASGHSRNTEAFF
TGCAGTGCTAGCGGACACTCTAGAAACACTGAAGCTTTCTTT
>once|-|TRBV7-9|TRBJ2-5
CASSPTGQSFFVETQYF
TGTGCCAGCAGTCCTACGGGGCAGTCATTTTTCGTAGAGACCCAGTACTTC
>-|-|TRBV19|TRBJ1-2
CASKEGGWDYGYTF
TGTGCCAGCAAAGAGGGAGGTTGGGACTATGGCTACACCTTC
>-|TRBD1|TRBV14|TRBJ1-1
CAGIPWTGIEAFF
TGTGCCGGCATCCCTTGGACAGGGATCGAAGCTTTCTTT
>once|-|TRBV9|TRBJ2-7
CASSVAGTEQYF
TGTGCCAGCAGCGTAGCGGGGACTGAGCAGTACTTC
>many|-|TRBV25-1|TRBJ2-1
CASSNNGGSYNEQFF
TGTGCCAGCAGTAACAACGGGGGCTCCTACAATGAGCAGTTCTTC
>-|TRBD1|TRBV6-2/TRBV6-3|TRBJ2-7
CASSYSRDSSYEQYF
TGTGCCAGCAGTTACTCTCGGGACAGCTCCTACGAGCAGTACTTC
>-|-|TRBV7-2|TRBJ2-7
CASSLAIVGEQYF
TGTGCCAGCAGCTTAGCTATTGTTGGCGAGCAGTACTTC
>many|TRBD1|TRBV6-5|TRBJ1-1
CASLTGVVGNTEAFF
TGTGCCAGCCTGACAGGGGTCGTTGGGAACACTGAAGCTTTCTTT
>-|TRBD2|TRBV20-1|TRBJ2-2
CSATRSGRGTGELFF
TGCAGTGCCACTCGGAGCGGGAGGGGTACCGGGGAGCTGTTTTTT
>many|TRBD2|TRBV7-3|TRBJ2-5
CASSPRGLAGAIQETQYF
TGTGCCAGCAGCCCACGGGGACTAGCGGGGGCAATCCAAGAGACCCAGTACTTC
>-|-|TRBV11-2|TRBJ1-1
CASSPDRQSTEAFF
TGCGCCAGCAGCCCAGACAGGCAGAGCACTGAAGCTTTCTTT
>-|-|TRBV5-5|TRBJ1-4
CASSLKQGNEKLFF
TGTGCCAGCAGCTTGAAACAGGGTAATGAAAAACTGTTTTTT
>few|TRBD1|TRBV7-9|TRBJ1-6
CASSWDRINSPLHF
TGTGCCAGCAGCTGGGACAGAATTAATTCACCCCTCCACTTT
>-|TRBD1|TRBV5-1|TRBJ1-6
CASSWASGTGGGNSPLHF
TGTGCCAGCAGTTGGGCATCCGGGACAGGGGGCGGAAATTCACCCCTCCACTTT
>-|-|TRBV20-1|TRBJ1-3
CSARQASPGNTIYF
TGCAGCGCTAGACAGGCAAGCCCTGGAAACACCATATATTTT
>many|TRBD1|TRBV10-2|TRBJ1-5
CASSTDRAQPQHF
TGCGCCAGCAGTACCGACAGGGCCCAGCCCCAGCATTTT
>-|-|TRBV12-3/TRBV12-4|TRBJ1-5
CASSLMSNQLQHF
TGTGCCAGCAGTTTAATGAGCAATCAGCTCCAGCATTTT
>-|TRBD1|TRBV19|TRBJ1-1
CASSIQRTGQAFF
TGTGCCAGTAGTATCCAGAGGACAGGGCAGGCTTTCTTT
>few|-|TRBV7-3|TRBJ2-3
CASSLDVGTDTQYF
TGTGCCAGCAGCTTAGACGTGGGCACAGATACGCAGTATTTT
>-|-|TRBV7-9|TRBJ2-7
CASSFRGRVDEQYF
TGTGCCAGCAGCTTCCGCGGACGGGTGGATGAGCAGTACTTC
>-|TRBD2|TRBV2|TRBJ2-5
CASSERKTSGRETQYF
TGTGCCAGCAGTGAGAGGAAAACTAGCGGGAGGGAGACCCAGTACTTC
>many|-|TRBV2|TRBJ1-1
CASSVETVNTEAFF
TGTGCCAGCAGTGTTGAGACGGTGAACACTGAAGCTTTCTTT
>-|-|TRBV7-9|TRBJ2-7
CASSLDSAFEQYF
TGTGCCAGCAGCTTGGACTCAGCATTCGAGCAGTACTTC
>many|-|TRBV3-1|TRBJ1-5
CASSHRDQPQHF
TGTGCCAGCAGCCACCGGGATCAGCCCCAGCATTTT
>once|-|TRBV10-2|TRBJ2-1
CASSVRIGGSGVHNEQFF
TGCGCCAGCAGCGTGAGGATAGGGGGTAGCGGAGTCCACAATGAGCAGTTCTTC
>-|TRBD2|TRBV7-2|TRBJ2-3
CASRASGEDTQYF
TGTGCCAGCAGGGCTAGCGGAGAAGATACGCAGTATTTT
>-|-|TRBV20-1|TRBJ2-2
CSARWAHQPSGELFF
TGCAGTGCTAGGTGGGCCCACCAGCCGAGCGGGGAGCTGTTTTTT
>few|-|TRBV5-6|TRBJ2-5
CASSLDGGPQYF
TGTGCCAGCAGCTTAGATGGAGGGCCCCAGTACTTC